Below are 15 T cell receptor beta chains sequenced from a single sample in a study of beta chain features in type 1 diabetes. Findings and caveats of the study: Among all four CD4+ subsets, Type 1 diabetes patients had TCRB CDR3s that were moderately but significantly shorter.

Their antigen targets remain unknown. The study reverse transcribed the entire isolated RNA, so it sequenced expressed TCRB transcripts. The repertoire was sequenced with immunoSEQ multiplex PCR; TCRdb's copy has only in-frame clones and lacks some. The profile shows 500,000 to 800,000 clones, under 15% of them singletons. Sequenced input: naive CD4+ T cells from blood. The receptors derive from a man between 25 and 39 years old with type 1 diabetes.

V gene TRBV7-9 combines with J gene TRBJ2-7; D is possibly TRBD1 or TRBD2 (6 bases each). V shed 5 bases and J shed 4 bases, with 12 bases lying between them. This CDR3 spans 13 amino acids. Germline values: CDR1 SEHNR, CDR2 FQNEAQ (reference sequence). The CDR3: CASSTQGGYEQYF. The DNA of the CDR3 is TGTGCCAGCAGCACACAAGGGGGGTACGAGCAGTACTTC.

The chain couples TRBV7-2 to TRBJ1-2, with D possibly TRBD1 on 5 matching bases. The V end lost 3 bases, the J end lost 0 bases, and 8 bases lay between the germline ends. This CDR3 spans 14 amino acids. Per the germline V gene, CDR1 is SGHTA and CDR2 is FQGNSA. CDR3 bases: TGTGCCAGCAGCTTGACAGATTCTAACTATGGCTACACCTTC. This codes for CASSLTDSNYGYTF.

This clone was observed a handful of times. This chain joins TRBV29-1 and TRBJ1-1; the D gene is possibly TRBD1 (5 bases). CDR1 and CDR2 from the germline V gene are SQVTM and ANQGSEA. The CDR3 sequence is 17 residues long. Trimming took off 5 bases at V and 2 bases at J, with 24 bases between the two ends. CDR3 region: CSVQGTRDRASNTEAFF. Written as DNA, the CDR3 is TGCAGCGTTCAAGGTACCAGGGATCGGGCCTCAAACACTGAAGCTTTCTTT.

The gene calls are TRBV7-2 and TRBJ2-4; D uncertain. CDR1 and CDR2 from the germline V gene are SGHTA and FQGNSA. The CDR3 has 17 amino acids. V lost 6 bases, J lost 1 base, and 19 bases lay in between. The CDR3 nucleotides are TGTGCCAGCAGTCTGGTCCTAGACGTTGGGGCCAAAAACATTCAGTACTTC. Protein: CASSLVLDVGAKNIQYF.

This clone showed up just a few times. This rearrangement joins TRBV5-4 to TRBJ2-7; 11 bases agree with TRBD1. The trim removed 4 bases at V and 5 bases at J, leaving 2 bases unmatched. CDR3 length: 13 residues. Germline V CDR1 and CDR2: SGHNT, YYREEE (reference sequence). The CDR3 sequence is CASSRTGGNEQYF. Written as DNA, the CDR3 is TGTGCCAGCAGCCGGACAGGGGGCAACGAGCAGTACTTC. Full variable domain (outside the CDR3, taken from reference TRBV5-4 and TRBJ2-7): ETGVTQSPTHLIKTRGQQVTLRCSSQSGHNTVSWYQQALGQGPQFIFQYYREEENGRGNFPPRFSGLQFPNYSSELNVNALELDDSALYLCASSRTGGNEQYFGPGTRLTVT.

The V gene is TRBV7-8, the J gene TRBJ2-2; D may correspond to TRBD1 or TRBD2 (6 bases each). The CDR3 consists of 18 residues. CDR1 and CDR2 from the germline V gene are SGHVS and FQNEAQ. V was shortened by 3 bases and J by 4 bases, with 21 bases between the two germline ends. The CDR3 nucleotides read TGTGCCAGCAGCTTTAACCCTAGCTTCGGGGGCCCCACCGGGGAGCTGTTTTTT. Its translation is CASSFNPSFGGPTGELFF. Full variable domain (remainder filled in from reference TRBV7-8 and TRBJ2-2): GAGVSQSPRYKVAKRGQDVALRCDPISGHVSLFWYQQALGQGPEFLTYFQNEAQLDKSGLPSDRFFAERPEGSVSTLKIQRTQQEDSAVYLCASSFNPSFGGPTGELFFGEGSRLTVL.

This clone was seen a handful of times. The chain links TRBV19 to TRBJ2-5, with D tentatively TRBD2 (5 bases). V was clipped by 8 bases and J by 5 bases, with 12 bases between them. This CDR3 has 12 amino acids. CDR1 and CDR2 from the germline V gene are LNHDA and SQIVND (reference sequence). The chain's CDR3 is CASGIGVETQYF. CDR3 bases: TGTGCCAGTGGAATCGGGGTCGAGACCCAGTACTTC.

The chain employs TRBV5-1 and TRBJ2-5; D perhaps matches TRBD1 (8 bases). CDR1 and CDR2 (germline): SGHRS, YFSETQ. V dropped 4 bases and J dropped 5 bases, with 18 bases sitting between them. The CDR3 is made up of 15 amino acids. The CDR3 sequence is CASSPGQGGIETQYF. The CDR3, as DNA: TGCGCCAGCAGCCCCGGACAGGGAGGGATCGAGACCCAGTACTTC.

The chain combines TRBV6-1 with TRBJ1-6; D gene unclear. CDR1 is MNHNS, CDR2 SASEGT, per germline. This CDR3 region has 15 residues. V was clipped by 3 bases and J by 10 bases, with 16 bases between them. The CDR3 coding sequence is TGTGCCAGCAGTGAGAGGCAGGACCCAAGGTCACCCCTCCACTTT. This encodes CASSERQDPRSPLHF.

This clone was seen more than once but under ten times. The chain uses TRBV2 and TRBJ2-1; the D call may be TRBD1 or TRBD2 (5 bases each). The germline gives CDR1 SNHLY, CDR2 FYNNEI. With 5 bases removed from V and 7 bases from J, the gap between germline ends came to 12 bases. The CDR3 is made up of 13 amino acids. As DNA, the CDR3 is TGTGCCAGCAGTTCCGGGACGGGGAATGAGCAGTTCTTC. As protein: CASSSGTGNEQFF.

This clone turned up a few times. CDR3 residues: CASGGQATYNEQFF. DNA of the CDR3: TGTGCCAGCGGGGGACAGGCGACCTACAATGAGCAGTTCTTC. V gene TRBV25-1 combines with J gene TRBJ2-1, with 8 bases identical to TRBD1. Germline V gene sequence: CDR1 MGHDK, CDR2 SYGVNS. This CDR3 has 14 residues. The ends lost 8 bases at V and 2 bases at J; junction bases unmatched: 5.

The rearrangement joins TRBV28 to TRBJ2-7; 11 bases align to TRBD2. V was pared by 1 base and J by 3 bases, with 5 bases of the junction left unmatched. Germline-derived CDR1 and CDR2 are MDHEN and SYDVKM. CDR3 length equals 16 residues. The CDR3 bases are TGTGCCAGCAGTTTATTTGGGACTAGCGGCCTCTACGAGCAGTACTTC. It is translated as CASSLFGTSGLYEQYF. Full variable domain (missing parts from reference TRBV28 and TRBJ2-7): DVKVTQSSRYLVKRTGEKVFLECVQDMDHENMFWYRQDPGLGLRLIYFSYDVKMKEKGDIPEGYSVSREKKERFSLILESASTNQTSMYLCASSLFGTSGLYEQYFGPGTRLTVT.

The chain carries TRBV7-2 and TRBJ1-2; TRBD1 matches 9 bases. The CDR3 totals 16 residues. V lost 3 bases, J lost 2 bases, and 7 bases stayed unmatched. Per germline, CDR1 SGHTA and CDR2 FQGNSA. DNA of the CDR3: TGTGCCAGCAGCTTCCCACCTGGACAGGGGAACTATGGCTACACCTTC. Protein sequence: CASSFPPGQGNYGYTF.

The chain employs TRBV5-1 and TRBJ2-3; D may correspond to TRBD1 or TRBD2 (5 bases each). This CDR3 has 14 residues. V was clipped by 6 bases and J by 2 bases, with 13 bases between them. The germline V gene has CDR1 SGHRS and CDR2 YFSETQ. The CDR3 sequence is CASNEGLNTDTQYF. CDR3 sequence (DNA): TGCGCCAGCAATGAGGGGCTCAACACAGATACGCAGTATTTT.

This clone was seen a few times. The chain employs TRBV7-8 and TRBJ2-2; 8 nucleotides line up with TRBD1. The CDR3 spans 15 residues. V shed 7 bases, J shed 7 bases, and the junction held 11 bases outside the gene matches. Germline V CDR1 and CDR2: SGHVS, FQNEAQ. CDR3 sequence (DNA): TGTGCCAGCATCCTCAGCCAGGGGGCAGGCGGGGAGCTGTTTTTT. This translates into CASILSQGAGGELFF.